A single sample is the source of the 26 T cell receptor beta chains below, sequenced in a study of blood T cell repertoires in COVID-19. TCRdb keeps only in-frame clones here, not all; method: immunoSEQ multiplex PCR. The table records 100,000 to 150,000 clones, around 89% of them present only once. The source material was peripheral blood. The receptors derive from a man aged 45-65 years with acute or convalescent COVID-19.

This rearrangement joins TRBV25-1 to TRBJ1-1; possible D gene TRBD1, 5 bases. This CDR3 is 15 amino acids long. CDR1 and CDR2 (germline): MGHDK, SYGVNS. Trimming took 5 bases from V and 6 from J, leaving 19 bases between them. CDR3 sequence (DNA): TGTGCCAGCAGTCCCAGCCGGACATCTAAGGCTGAAGCTTTCTTT. It yields the protein CASSPSRTSKAEAFF.

This chain joins TRBV2 and TRBJ2-3; D perhaps matches TRBD2 (5 bases). Trimming took 6 bases from V and 6 from J, leaving 13 bases between them. The CDR3 length is 13 residues. In germline, CDR1 is SNHLY, CDR2 FYNNEI. CDR3 sequence (DNA): TGTGCCAGCAGCCTTGGCTCGGGGGATACGCAGTATTTT. This encodes CASSLGSGDTQYF.

V gene TRBV18 combines with J gene TRBJ1-4; D remains ambiguous. Trimming took 4 bases from V and 0 from J, leaving 15 bases between them. Germline CDR1 is KGHSH and CDR2 is LQKENI. This CDR3 is built from 17 residues. The CDR3 sequence is CASSLADVRPTNEKLFF. CDR3 sequence (DNA): TGTGCCAGCTCACTAGCTGATGTCCGGCCAACTAATGAAAAACTGTTTTTT.

This chain's CDR3 is CASRRDEETQYF. In nucleotides, the CDR3 is TGCGCCAGCAGGCGGGACGAAGAGACCCAGTACTTC. The chain recombines TRBV5-1 with TRBJ2-5; D possibly corresponds to TRBD2 (6 bases). Germline lookup yields CDR1 SGHRS and CDR2 YFSETQ. The ends were cut back, 5 bases at V and 3 bases at J, with 8 bases in the middle. The CDR3 runs 12 residues.

The V gene is TRBV28, the J gene TRBJ1-5; a possible D gene is TRBD1 (6 bases). The CDR3 length is 17 residues. Germline V gene data show CDR1 as MDHEN and CDR2 as SYDVKM. Trimming removed 5 bases at V and 4 bases at J, with 21 bases between. CDR3 protein: CASSSLGAGTQNQPQHF. In DNA, the CDR3 is TGTGCCAGCAGTAGTTTAGGGGCAGGGACACAAAATCAGCCCCAGCATTTT.

The CDR3 sequence is CASSPSLGQATGELFF. DNA of the CDR3: TGTGCCAGCAGCCCCTCCCTTGGACAGGCCACCGGGGAGCTGTTTTTT. The chain joins TRBV7-3 to TRBJ2-2, with 7 bases aligning to TRBD1. The CDR3 runs to 16 residues. Germline V lookup: CDR1 SGHTA, CDR2 FQGTGA. The V gene end was trimmed by 5 bases and the J gene end by 4 bases; junction bases not matched to a gene: 10.

The J gene is TRBJ2-1, the V gene TRBV5-4, with 13 bases matching TRBD2. In germline, CDR1 is SGHNT, CDR2 YYREEE (reference sequence). Losses at the gene ends were 1 base for V and 1 base for J; bases not matched to a gene: 8. CDR3 length equals 19 residues. The chain's CDR3 is CASSLSATSGRRSYNEQFF. The CDR3 bases are TGTGCCAGCAGCTTGTCAGCGACTAGCGGGAGGAGGTCCTACAATGAGCAGTTCTTC.

The chain links TRBV20-1 to TRBJ2-7; unclear D gene. Germline V gene lookup returns CDR1 DFQATT and CDR2 SNEGSKA (reference sequence). V lost 5 bases, J lost 4 bases, and 9 bases lay in between. CDR3 size: 11 residues. The CDR3 here is CSAPTKYEQYF. CDR3 coding DNA: TGCAGTGCTCCCACTAAGTACGAGCAGTACTTC.

This clone was seen a few times. Other DNA sequences in the sample encode the same CDR3. The V call is TRBV9, the J call TRBJ1-2; D unresolved. Per germline, CDR1 SGDLS and CDR2 YYNGEE. Trimming took off 0 bases at V and 2 bases at J, with 5 bases between the two ends. This CDR3 contains 13 residues. The CDR3 sequence: CASSVGTNYGYTF. In DNA, the CDR3 is TGTGCCAGCAGCGTAGGAACAAACTATGGCTACACCTTC.

V and J are TRBV6-1 and TRBJ2-1; D unresolved. Germline V CDR1 and CDR2: MNHNS, SASEGT. The CDR3 sequence is 14 residues long. V lost 3 bases and J lost 6, with 12 bases in between. The CDR3 DNA reads as TGTGCCAGCAGTGACCAGGTCTGGGTCAATGAGCAGTTCTTC. It translates to CASSDQVWVNEQFF.

The table lists this clone with a count of one. This chain links TRBV9 with TRBJ2-7; TRBD2 matches 14 bases. The CDR3 sequence is 18 residues long. J gave up 5 bases and V 0 bases, and 10 bases lay outside the gene matches. In germline, CDR1 is SGDLS, CDR2 YYNGEE. In DNA form, the CDR3 reads TGTGCCAGCAGCGTAGGTATAGGACTAGCGGGAGGTTTCCACGAGCAGTACTTC. It is translated as CASSVGIGLAGGFHEQYF.

The J gene is TRBJ1-2, the V gene TRBV5-1; 7 nucleotides match TRBD1. The trim removed 4 bases at V and 8 bases at J, leaving 17 bases unmatched. The CDR3 totals 16 residues. CDR1 is SGHRS, CDR2 YFSETQ, per germline. The CDR3 here is CASSRTDRVGARGYTF. The CDR3, as DNA: TGCGCCAGCAGCCGGACTGACAGGGTTGGAGCACGGGGCTACACCTTC.

CDR3 sequence: CASSLPGQLLTGELFF. The CDR3 DNA is TGTGCCAGCAGCCTTCCGGGACAGTTGCTAACCGGGGAGCTGTTTTTT. The chain links TRBV7-9 to TRBJ2-2; 7 bases fit TRBD1. Germline loops: CDR1 SEHNR, CDR2 FQNEAQ (reference sequence). CDR3 size: 16 residues. V shed 5 bases, J shed 5 bases, and the junction held 11 bases outside the gene matches.

The gene calls are TRBV6-5 and TRBJ1-2, with D tentatively TRBD1 (5 bases). The CDR3 extends over 13 amino acids. The ends were cut back, 4 bases at V and 1 base at J, with 7 bases in the middle. The germline gives CDR1 MNHEY, CDR2 SVGAGI. The CDR3 DNA sequence: TGTGCCAGCAGTTTCGACAGTAACTATGGCTACACCTTC. Protein sequence: CASSFDSNYGYTF.

DNA of the CDR3: TGTGCCAGCAGCCGCATTGGCAGGACCTACGAGCAGTACTTC. Translation: CASSRIGRTYEQYF. The chain combines TRBV7-9 with TRBJ2-7; D is unresolved. The V gene's germline CDR1 is SEHNR and CDR2 FQNEAQ (reference sequence). Trimming stripped 5 bases from V and 2 bases from J, with 13 bases between. The CDR3 totals 14 residues.

This sequence joins TRBV6-5 and TRBJ2-1; D possibly corresponds to TRBD2 (5 bases). V shed 5 bases and J shed 3 bases, with 11 bases lying between them. There are 14 residues in the CDR3. Germline V gene sequence: CDR1 MNHEY, CDR2 SVGAGI. This CDR3 is CASSPRENYNEQFF. For the CDR3, the DNA is TGTGCCAGCAGTCCTAGGGAGAACTACAATGAGCAGTTCTTC.

The chain carries TRBV3-1 (or the pseudogene TRBV3-2) and TRBJ2-7, with 10 bases fitting TRBD2. J gave up 6 bases and V 5 bases, and 13 bases lay outside the gene matches. Looked up from germline, CDR1 is LGHDT and CDR2 is YNNKEL (reference sequence). The CDR3 consists of 16 residues. The CDR3 is CASSSPRVAGGLEQYF. CDR3 DNA sequence: TGTGCCAGCAGCTCCCCCAGAGTAGCGGGAGGTCTCGAGCAGTACTTC.

V and J are TRBV7-3 and TRBJ2-5; 8 bases map to TRBD2. There are 20 residues in the CDR3. CDR1 is SGHTA and CDR2 is FQGTGA in the germline V gene. V was pared by 4 bases and J by 1 base, with 20 bases of the junction left unmatched. The CDR3 nucleotides read TGTGCCAGCAGCTCCAGATCCTTCACACTAGCGGAGAACCTCCAAGAGACCCAGTACTTC. Translated: CASSSRSFTLAENLQETQYF.

The chain combines TRBV5-4 with TRBJ2-1; 10 nucleotides align to TRBD1. The V segment lost 3 bases and the J segment 7 bases; nucleotides outside the gene matches: 7. The CDR3 has 15 amino acids. The germline CDR1 and CDR2 sequences are SGHNT and YYREEE (reference sequence). The CDR3 nucleotides are TGTGCCAGCAGCTCCGGGACAGGGGCTTTAAATGAGCAGTTCTTC. As protein: CASSSGTGALNEQFF.

V and J are TRBV7-9 and TRBJ1-2; 9 bases are a match to TRBD1. Per germline, CDR1 SEHNR and CDR2 FQNEAQ (reference sequence). The V and J ends lost 5 bases and 7 bases, in that order; junction bases with no gene match: 14. There are 16 residues in the CDR3. CDR3 loop: CASSHTTGGGLSGYTF. The CDR3 coding sequence is TGTGCCAGCAGCCATACCACAGGGGGCGGTCTTTCTGGCTACACCTTC.

The genes are TRBV5-1 and TRBJ1-1; D not certain. Trimming took 2 bases from V and 1 from J, leaving 9 bases between them. The V gene's germline CDR1 is SGHRS and CDR2 YFSETQ. The CDR3 sequence is 14 residues long. The CDR3 DNA reads as TGCGCCAGCAGCTTAAGTGGCACGAACACTGAAGCTTTCTTT. Protein product: CASSLSGTNTEAFF.

This clone was seen a single time. The chain employs TRBV9 and TRBJ2-3; D is perhaps TRBD1 (6 bases). The CDR3 extends over 13 amino acids. Germline V gene lookup returns CDR1 SGDLS and CDR2 YYNGEE. The V and J ends lost 6 bases and 5 bases respectively, with 13 bases between them. Here the CDR3 DNA reads TGTGCCAGCACCGCACAGGGTAGAGATACGCAGTATTTT. This translates into CASTAQGRDTQYF.

The chain couples TRBV5-1 to TRBJ1-2; TRBD1 agrees at 8 bases. V dropped 3 bases and J dropped 8; count of bases not matched to a gene: 3. Germline V gene sequence: CDR1 SGHRS, CDR2 YFSETQ. The CDR3 consists of 12 residues. The DNA for the CDR3 is TGCGCCAGCAGCTCGACAGGGGAGGGCTACACCTTC. It specifies CASSSTGEGYTF.

The chain combines TRBV2 with TRBJ1-6; D is undetermined. Per the germline V gene, CDR1 is SNHLY and CDR2 is FYNNEI. The CDR3 is made up of 14 amino acids. V lost 7 bases, J lost 11 bases, and 18 bases lay in between. The CDR3 spells CASIRTSRGAPLHF. In DNA, the CDR3 is TGTGCCAGCATTCGTACATCCCGCGGCGCACCCCTCCACTTT.

This clone was found once. The V call is TRBV10-1, the J call TRBJ2-2, with a possible D match to TRBD1 (5 bases). The V end was cut by 6 bases, the J end by 5 bases, with 13 bases between. Germline V gene lookup returns CDR1 WNHNN and CDR2 SYGVQD (reference sequence). This CDR3 is 14 amino acids long. The CDR3 region is CASRDTLGTGELFF. The CDR3 DNA follows: TGCGCCAGCAGGGACACCCTGGGGACCGGGGAGCTGTTTTTT.

The chain recombines TRBV6-6 with TRBJ1-1, with TRBD1 matching over 8 bases. The CDR3 totals 15 residues. Germline CDR1 MNHNY, CDR2 SVGAGI (reference sequence). Trimming took 6 bases from V and 6 from J; bases not matched to a gene: 12. In DNA, the CDR3 is TGTGCCAGCAGACCAGGGGGCTCACGTACCCCTGAAGCTTTCTTT. This codes for CASRPGGSRTPEAFF.